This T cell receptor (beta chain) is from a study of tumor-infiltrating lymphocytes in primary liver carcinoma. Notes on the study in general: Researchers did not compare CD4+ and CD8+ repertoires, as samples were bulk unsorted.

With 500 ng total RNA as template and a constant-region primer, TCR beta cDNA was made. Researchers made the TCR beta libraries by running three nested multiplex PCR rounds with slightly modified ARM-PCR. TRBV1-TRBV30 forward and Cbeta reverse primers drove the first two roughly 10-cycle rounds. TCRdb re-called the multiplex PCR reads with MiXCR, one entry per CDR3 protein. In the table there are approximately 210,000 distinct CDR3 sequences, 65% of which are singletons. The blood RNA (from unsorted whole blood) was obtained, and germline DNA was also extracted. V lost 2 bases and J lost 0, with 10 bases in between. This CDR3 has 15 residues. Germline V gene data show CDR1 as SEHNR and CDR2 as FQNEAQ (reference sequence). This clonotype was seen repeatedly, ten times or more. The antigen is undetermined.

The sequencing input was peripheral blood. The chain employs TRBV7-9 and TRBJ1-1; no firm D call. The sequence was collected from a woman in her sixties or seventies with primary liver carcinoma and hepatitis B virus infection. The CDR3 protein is CASSLPGLLNTEAFF. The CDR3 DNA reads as TGTGCCAGCAGCTTACCTGGACTCTTGAACACTGAAGCTTTCTTT.